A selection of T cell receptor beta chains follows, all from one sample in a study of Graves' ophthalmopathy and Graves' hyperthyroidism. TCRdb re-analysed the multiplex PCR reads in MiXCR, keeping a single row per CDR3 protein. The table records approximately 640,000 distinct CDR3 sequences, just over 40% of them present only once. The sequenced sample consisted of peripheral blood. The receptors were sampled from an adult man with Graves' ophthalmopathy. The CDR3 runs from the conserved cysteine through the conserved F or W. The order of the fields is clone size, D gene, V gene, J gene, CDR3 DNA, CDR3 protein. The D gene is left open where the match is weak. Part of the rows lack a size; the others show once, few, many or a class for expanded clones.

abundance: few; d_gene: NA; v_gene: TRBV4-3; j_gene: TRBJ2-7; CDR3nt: TGCGCCAGCAGCCAAGTCTCCCGGAGCGAGCAGTACTTC; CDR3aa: CASSQVSRSEQYF
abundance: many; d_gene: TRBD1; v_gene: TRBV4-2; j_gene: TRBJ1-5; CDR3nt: TGTGCCAGCAGCCAAGCTCCGGGACAGGGGGCGATTCAGCCCCAGCATTTT; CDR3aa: CASSQAPGQGAIQPQHF
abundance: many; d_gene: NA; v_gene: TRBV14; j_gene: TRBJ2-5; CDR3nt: TGTGCCAGCAGCCAAGATCATCGTAGGCAGACGCAAGAGACCCAGTACTTC; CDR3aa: CASSQDHRRQTQETQYF
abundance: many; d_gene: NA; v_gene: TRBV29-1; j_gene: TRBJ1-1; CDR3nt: TGCAGCGTTTGGACGGAGAACACTGAAGCTTTCTTT; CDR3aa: CSVWTENTEAFF
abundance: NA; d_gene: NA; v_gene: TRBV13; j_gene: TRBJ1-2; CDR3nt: TGTGCCAGCAGTTACACGGGGGGGGGCTACACCTTC; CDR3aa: CASSYTGGGYTF
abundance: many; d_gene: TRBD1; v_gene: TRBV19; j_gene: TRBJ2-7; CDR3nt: TGTGCCAGTAGTACTACCGGGACAGGGTTGGGCGAGCAGTACTTC; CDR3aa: CASSTTGTGLGEQYF
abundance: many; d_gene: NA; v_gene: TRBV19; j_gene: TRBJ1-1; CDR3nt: TGTGCCAGTAGTATGGGTCGTGGAACTGAAGCTTTCTTT; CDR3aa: CASSMGRGTEAFF
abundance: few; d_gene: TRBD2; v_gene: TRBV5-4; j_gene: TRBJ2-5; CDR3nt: TGTGCCAGCTCACCAAGCGCGGGACTAGCGGGAGCTCTTGCGACCCAGTACTTC; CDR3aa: CASSPSAGLAGALATQYF
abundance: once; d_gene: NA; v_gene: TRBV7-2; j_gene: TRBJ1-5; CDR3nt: TGTGCCAGCAGCGTAGATGCTCAGGGGTTTCAACAGCCCCAGCATTTT; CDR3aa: CASSVDAQGFQQPQHF
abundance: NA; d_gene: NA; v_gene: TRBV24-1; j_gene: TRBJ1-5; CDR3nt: TGTGCCACCAGTGATAGCCCAGGAGCAGCAACCTACGAGCATTTT; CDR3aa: CATSDSPGAATYEHF
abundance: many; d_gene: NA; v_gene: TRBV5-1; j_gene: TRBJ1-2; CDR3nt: TGCGCCAGGCGCCGGGTCCCAAGGAACTATGGCTACACCTTC; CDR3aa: CARRRVPRNYGYTF
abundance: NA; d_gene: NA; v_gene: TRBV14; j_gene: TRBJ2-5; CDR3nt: TGTGCCAGCTCCACCAGTGGGGGAAAAGTTGACCAAGAGACCCAGTACTTC; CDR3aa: CASSTSGGKVDQETQYF
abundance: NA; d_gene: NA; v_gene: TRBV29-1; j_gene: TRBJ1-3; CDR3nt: TGCAGCGCTGGGATACAGGGAAGCACCATATATTTT; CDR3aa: CSAGIQGSTIYF
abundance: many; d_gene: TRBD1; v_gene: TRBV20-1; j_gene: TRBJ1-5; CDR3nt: TGCAGTGCATATACGACAGGGGAGCAGCCCCAGCATTTT; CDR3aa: CSAYTTGEQPQHF
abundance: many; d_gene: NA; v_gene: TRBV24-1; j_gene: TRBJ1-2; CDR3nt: TGTGCCACCAGTGAAGAACAGGTACAGAGGGTTTACGGCTACACCTTC; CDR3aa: CATSEEQVQRVYGYTF
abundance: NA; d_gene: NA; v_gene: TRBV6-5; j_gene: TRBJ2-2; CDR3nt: TGTGCCAGCAACGAAGGGGCAGGGAGTAGTCTTGGGGAGCCGTTTTTT; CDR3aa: CASNEGAGSSLGEPFF
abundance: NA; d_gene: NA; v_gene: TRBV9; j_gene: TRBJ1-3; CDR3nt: TGTGCCAGCAGCGAGGACAGAGTGACTGGAAACACCATATATTTT; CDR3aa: CASSEDRVTGNTIYF
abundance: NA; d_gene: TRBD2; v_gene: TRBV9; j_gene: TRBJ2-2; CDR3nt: TGTGCCAGCAGCGTCAACAGCGGGGGGACCATCGGGGAGCTGTTTTTT; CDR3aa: CASSVNSGGTIGELFF
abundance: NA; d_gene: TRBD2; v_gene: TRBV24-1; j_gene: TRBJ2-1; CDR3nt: TGTGCCACCAGTGATCGGACTAGCGGGGGGGCTCTCAATGAGCAGTTCTTC; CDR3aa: CATSDRTSGGALNEQFF
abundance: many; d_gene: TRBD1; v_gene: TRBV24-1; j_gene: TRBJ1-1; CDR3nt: TGTGCCACCAGTGATTTCTGGGACAGGAACACTGAAGCTTTCTTT; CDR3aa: CATSDFWDRNTEAFF
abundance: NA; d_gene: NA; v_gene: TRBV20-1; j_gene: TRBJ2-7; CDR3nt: TGCAGTGCTATCCCGGACAGGACTACCTACGAGCAGTACTTC; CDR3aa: CSAIPDRTTYEQYF
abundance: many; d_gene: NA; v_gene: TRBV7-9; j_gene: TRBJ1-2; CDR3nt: TGTGCCATACGACAGGAGGGTGTGGATGGCTACACCTTC; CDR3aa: CAIRQEGVDGYTF
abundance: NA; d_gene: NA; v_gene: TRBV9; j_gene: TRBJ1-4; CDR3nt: TGTGCCAGCAGCGTCGGGGCTGCTAATGAAAAACTGTTTTTT; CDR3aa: CASSVGAANEKLFF
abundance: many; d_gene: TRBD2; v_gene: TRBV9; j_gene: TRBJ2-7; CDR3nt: TGTGCCAGCAGCGGTGGCGTCGGGAGGTTGGGGTACGAGCAGTACTTC; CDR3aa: CASSGGVGRLGYEQYF
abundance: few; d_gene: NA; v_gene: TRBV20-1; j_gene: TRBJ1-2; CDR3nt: TGCAGTGCTCCAGGGGTCCCTGGCTACACCTTC; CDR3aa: CSAPGVPGYTF
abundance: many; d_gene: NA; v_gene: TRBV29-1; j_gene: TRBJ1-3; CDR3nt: TGCAGCGTTGAGGAGGGGAACTCTGGAAACACCATATATTTT; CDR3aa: CSVEEGNSGNTIYF
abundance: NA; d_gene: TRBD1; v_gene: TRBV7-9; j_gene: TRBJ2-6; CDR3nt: TGTGCCTGGGACAGGGTATCTGGGACCAACGTCCTGACTTTC; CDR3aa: CAWDRVSGTNVLTF
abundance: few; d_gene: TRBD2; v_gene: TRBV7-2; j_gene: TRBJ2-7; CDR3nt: TGTGCCAGCAGCCGCGGACTAGCGGACGTCTACGAGCAGTACTTC; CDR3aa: CASSRGLADVYEQYF
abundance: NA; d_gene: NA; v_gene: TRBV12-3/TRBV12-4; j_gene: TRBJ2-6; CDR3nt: TGTGCCAGCAGTCTTCGGGAGGGGGCCTACGTCCTGACTTTC; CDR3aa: CASSLREGAYVLTF
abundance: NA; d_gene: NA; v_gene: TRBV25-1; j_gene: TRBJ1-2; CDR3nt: TGTGCCAGCAGCGGTGGACCACCAAGGGATGGCTACACCTTC; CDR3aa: CASSGGPPRDGYTF
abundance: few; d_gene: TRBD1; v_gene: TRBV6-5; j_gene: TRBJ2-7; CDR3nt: TGTGCCAGCAGGACCACCTCAGGGGGCTCCTACGAGCAGTACTTC; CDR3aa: CASRTTSGGSYEQYF
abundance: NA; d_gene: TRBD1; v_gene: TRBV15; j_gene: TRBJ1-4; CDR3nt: TGTGCCACCAGCAGTGACCGACAGGGAGCTAATGAAAAACTGTTTTTT; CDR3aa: CATSSDRQGANEKLFF
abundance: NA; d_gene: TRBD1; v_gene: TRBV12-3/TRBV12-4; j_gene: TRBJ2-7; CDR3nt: TGTGCCAGCCAGGACAGGGGACTTCCATTCTACGAGCAGTACTTC; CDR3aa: CASQDRGLPFYEQYF